The 23 T cell receptor beta chains below all came from one sample that was sequenced in a study of T cell responses to AZD1222 COVID-19 vaccine. Data came from immunoSEQ multiplex PCR; TCRdb stores just in-frame clones and leaves some out. Counted here are some 50,000 clones, roughly 80% occurring once; the ten biggest clones make up 25% to 30%. The source was peripheral blood, collected on day 0 of AZD1222 vaccination. The receptors were gathered from an adult in good health.

The V call is TRBV7-2, the J call TRBJ2-7; 8 nucleotides match TRBD1. The length of the CDR3 is 14 residues. The germline V gene has CDR1 SGHTA and CDR2 FQGNSA. The trim removed 5 bases at V and 7 bases at J, leaving 10 bases unmatched. The CDR3 spells CASSGAQGAWEQYF. The DNA of the CDR3 is TGTGCCAGCAGCGGGGCTCAGGGGGCCTGGGAGCAGTACTTC.

The chain couples TRBV7-8 to TRBJ1-3; no clear D gene. Germline V gene sequence: CDR1 SGHVS, CDR2 FQNEAQ. CDR3 length: 13 amino acids. The V and J ends lost 5 bases and 0 bases respectively, with 5 bases between them. CDR3 coding DNA: TGTGCCAGCAGCCGGAGCTCTGGAAACACCATATATTTT. As protein: CASSRSSGNTIYF.

V gene TRBV11-3 combines with J gene TRBJ1-5, with D possibly TRBD1 on 5 matching bases. Trimming shortened V by 5 bases and J by 4 bases, and 9 bases separated the two germline ends. The CDR3 contains 13 residues. The germline gives CDR1 SGHNT, CDR2 YENEEA. This CDR3 reads CASSQDRNQPQHF. CDR3 bases: TGTGCCAGCAGCCAAGACAGAAATCAGCCCCAGCATTTT.

The chain employs TRBV10-1 and TRBJ1-5; 7 bases match TRBD1. J gave up 0 bases and V 3 bases, and 5 bases lay outside the gene matches. This CDR3 has 16 residues. The germline V gene encodes CDR1 WNHNN and CDR2 SYGVQD (reference sequence). The CDR3 sequence is CASSERTGNSNQPQHF. The DNA for the CDR3 is TGCGCCAGCAGTGAACGGACAGGTAATAGCAATCAGCCCCAGCATTTT.

The chain uses TRBV19 and TRBJ2-6; no clear D. The ends were cut back, 4 bases at V and 0 bases at J, with 16 bases in the middle. CDR3 length: 18 amino acids. Germline assignment: CDR1 LNHDA and CDR2 SQIVND (reference sequence). The CDR3 protein is CASSTTEQLRSGANVLTF. CDR3 sequence (DNA): TGTGCCAGTAGTACCACCGAACAGTTACGCTCTGGGGCCAACGTCCTGACTTTC. The variable domain in full, completed from reference TRBV19 and TRBJ2-6, reads DGGITQSPKYLFRKEGQNVTLSCEQNLNHDAMYWYRQDPGQGLRLIYYSQIVNDFQKGDIAEGYSVSREKKESFPLTVTSAQKNPTAFYLCASSTTEQLRSGANVLTFGAGSRLTVL.

A few counts support this clone. The rearrangement uses TRBV27 and TRBJ2-5, with 10 bases lining up with TRBD2. Per germline, CDR1 MNHEY and CDR2 SMNVEV (reference sequence). The junction had 5 bases not matched to a gene; V was cut back by 0 bases and J by 4 bases. This CDR3 is 16 amino acids long. In DNA form, the CDR3 reads TGTGCCAGCAGTTTATCAAGCAGCGGGAGGGTAGAGACCCAGTACTTC. It yields the protein CASSLSSSGRVETQYF.

The chain carries TRBV5-1 and TRBJ2-5; D is uncertain. The CDR3 length is 15 residues. The V end lost 0 bases, the J end lost 5 bases, and 14 bases lay between the germline ends. Germline V gives CDR1 SGHRS, CDR2 YFSETQ. This CDR3 is CASSLGELWTETQYF. The CDR3 region has the DNA TGCGCCAGCAGCTTGGGTGAACTTTGGACGGAGACCCAGTACTTC.

CDR3 sequence (DNA): TGTGCCAGCACGGAGCGGGAGCAGGGCGAGCAGTACTTC. It yields the protein CASTEREQGEQYF. This chain links TRBV14 with TRBJ2-7; 8 nucleotides agree with TRBD2. The germline CDR1 and CDR2 sequences are SGHDN and FVKESK. V shed 7 bases and J 6 bases; nucleotides not matched to a gene: 8. The CDR3 is 13 amino acids.

This sequence joins TRBV13 and TRBJ1-6, with D possibly being TRBD1 (6 bases). The CDR3 spans 15 residues. In germline, CDR1 is PRHDT, CDR2 FYEKMQ (reference sequence). V was trimmed by 2 bases and J by 8 bases, leaving 13 bases between them. Written as DNA, the CDR3 is TGTGCCAGCAGCTTATTGCGGGGGCCTGATTCACCCCTCCACTTT. Amino acids: CASSLLRGPDSPLHF.

Comments on this clone: One end of the junction does not line up with germline, which may come from a read error. This sequence joins TRBV7-2 and TRBJ2-3; 7 bases match TRBD1. The CDR3 has 14 amino acids. Germline V gene data show CDR1 as SGHTA and CDR2 as FQGNSA. CDR3 loop: CASSLVSDRVGSDF. CDR3 DNA: TGTGCCAGCAGCTTAGTCAGCGACAGGGTGGGGTCCGATTTT.

The genes are TRBV7-6 and TRBJ1-3; no clear D. Germline-derived CDR1 and CDR2 are SGHVS and FNYEAQ. There are 16 residues in the CDR3. V lost 5 bases and J lost 2, with 16 bases in between. The CDR3 DNA follows: TGTGCCAGCAGCCAATTTTTAGCCCTTACTGGAAACACCATATATTTT. It specifies CASSQFLALTGNTIYF.

This chain's CDR3 is CASSLWTGYEQYF. In DNA form, the CDR3 reads TGCGCCAGCAGCCTTTGGACCGGCTACGAGCAGTACTTC. The rearrangement links TRBV5-1 to TRBJ2-7; D is unresolved. Trimming shortened V by 4 bases and J by 3 bases, and 11 bases separated the two germline ends. Germline CDR1 is SGHRS and CDR2 is YFSETQ. This CDR3 has 13 amino acids. Based on the CDR3 plus reference TRBV5-1 and TRBJ2-7, the full variable domain is KAGVTQTPRYLIKTRGQQVTLSCSPISGHRSVSWYQQTPGQGLQFLFEYFSETQRNKGNFPGRFSGRQFSNSRSEMNVSTLELGDSALYLCASSLWTGYEQYFGPGTRLTVT.

This clone was found a few times. The genes are TRBV28 and TRBJ1-4, with D possibly being TRBD1 (6 bases). V gave up 1 base and J gave up 6 bases, with 15 bases separating them. Germline loops: CDR1 MDHEN, CDR2 SYDVKM. This CDR3 contains 16 residues. CDR3 sequence: CASSLLTGGRDEKLFF. CDR3 sequence (DNA): TGTGCCAGCAGTTTATTAACGGGGGGGCGCGATGAAAAACTGTTTTTT.

The V gene is TRBV28, the J gene TRBJ2-1; 9 bases agree with TRBD2. Trimming at V came to 4 bases and at J to 5 bases, leaving 9 bases not matched to a gene. Germline V lookup: CDR1 MDHEN, CDR2 SYDVKM. CDR3 size: 16 residues. CDR3 residues: CASSSSRREGHNEQFF. CDR3 nucleotides: TGTGCCAGCAGTTCTTCCCGGCGGGAGGGTCACAATGAGCAGTTCTTC.

This chain links TRBV10-1 with TRBJ2-3; D may be TRBD1 (6 bases). Trimming left V 6 bases short and J 2 bases short, with 12 bases between. Germline values: CDR1 WNHNN, CDR2 SYGVQD (reference sequence). This CDR3 region has 14 residues. CDR3 nucleotides: TGCGCCAGCAGATCGGACAGAAACACAGATACGCAGTATTTT. This codes for CASRSDRNTDTQYF.

The gene calls are TRBV4-1 and TRBJ2-3, with 10 bases lining up with TRBD2. V lost 0 bases to trimming and J lost 0 bases; unmatched junction nucleotides: 12. Germline CDR1 MGHRA, CDR2 YSYEKL. The CDR3 loop spans 20 amino acids. The CDR3 is CASSQDPRADSGGSTDTQYF. The CDR3 DNA sequence: TGCGCCAGCAGCCAAGATCCCCGGGCGGATAGCGGGGGGAGCACAGATACGCAGTATTTT.

The gene calls are TRBV19 and TRBJ1-1, with D uncertain. The CDR3 is made up of 13 amino acids. Trimming took 10 bases from V and 9 from J, leaving 21 bases between them. Germline assignment: CDR1 LNHDA and CDR2 SQIVND (reference sequence). The CDR3 nucleotides read TGTGCCACCAGATCCCAGGCGGGCCCCCAAGCTTTCTTT. Its protein is CATRSQAGPQAFF.

V and J are TRBV11-3 and TRBJ2-7; perhaps TRBD1 as D (6 bases). The germline V gene encodes CDR1 SGHNT and CDR2 YENEEA. V shed 2 bases and J shed 2 bases, with 10 bases lying between them. The CDR3 is 14 amino acids. The CDR3 sequence: CASSLLQGPYEQYF. CDR3 coding DNA: TGTGCCAGCAGCTTATTACAGGGCCCCTACGAGCAGTACTTC.

The rearrangement links TRBV30 to TRBJ2-7, with D perhaps TRBD2 (5 bases). Trimming took off 0 bases at V and 6 bases at J, with 15 bases between the two ends. The germline gives CDR1 GTSNPN, CDR2 SVGIG (reference sequence). The CDR3 contains 14 residues. CDR3 loop: CAWSVGIEGTEQYF. The DNA for the CDR3 is TGTGCCTGGAGTGTAGGCATTGAGGGAACCGAGCAGTACTTC.

This chain connects TRBV18 to TRBJ2-7, with D uncertain. V gave up 6 bases and J gave up 3 bases, with 9 bases separating them. The CDR3 is made up of 12 amino acids. Per the germline V gene, CDR1 is KGHSH and CDR2 is LQKENI. This CDR3 is CASSTTDYEQYF. CDR3 sequence (DNA): TGTGCCAGCTCTACCACCGACTACGAGCAGTACTTC.

The rearrangement uses TRBV30 and TRBJ2-3, with D maybe TRBD1 (6 bases). V lost 5 bases to trimming and J lost 9 bases, with 12 bases between them. This CDR3 is 11 amino acids long. CDR1 GTSNPN and CDR2 SVGIG come from the germline V gene (reference sequence). CDR3 nucleotides: TGTGCCTGGGGGGCAGGGGACACGCAGTATTTT. Translation: CAWGAGDTQYF.

The rearrangement links TRBV5-1 to TRBJ2-2; TRBD2 agrees at 8 bases. The CDR3 is 17 amino acids. J was trimmed by 6 bases and V by 3 bases; bases with no gene match: 13. Germline CDR1 reads SGHRS; CDR2 reads YFSETQ. CDR3 nucleotide sequence: TGCGCCAGCAGCTCCCTGCCTAGCGGGTTGGAGGCCGGGGAGCTGTTTTTT. Its protein is CASSSLPSGLEAGELFF.

The gene calls are TRBV7-2 and TRBJ1-2, with 9 bases that match TRBD1. The V and J ends lost 5 bases and 0 bases, in that order; junction bases with no gene match: 13. Germline CDR1 is SGHTA and CDR2 is FQGNSA. The CDR3 length is 18 residues. The CDR3 DNA is TGTGCCAGCAGCCTTCCACGACAGGGGGGTACTACTAACTATGGCTACACCTTC. Translating gives CASSLPRQGGTTNYGYTF.